This T cell receptor (beta chain) derives from a study of response to subunit inactivated influenza vaccine. This clonotype was counted only a few times. One entry per CDR3 protein, called by TCRdb with MiXCR from the RT-PCR reads. The sample contains 200,000 to 300,000 distinct CDR3 sequences, over 9% of which appear only once. CDR3 length: 15 residues. Germline V gene sequence: CDR1 SGHTA, CDR2 FQGNSA. V was pared by 0 bases and J by 3 bases, with 5 bases of the junction left unmatched. This sequence joins TRBV7-2 and TRBJ2-7; the match to TRBD1 covers 7 bases. The sequence was collected from a man aged 45 to 65 who received an inactivated influenza vaccine. This specimen was non-naive T cells sorted from PBMCs, taken 14 to 15 days before vaccination. The CDR3 sequence is CASSLAGTVIYEQYF. The CDR3 coding sequence is TGTGCCAGCAGCTTAGCCGGGACAGTTATCTACGAGCAGTACTTC.